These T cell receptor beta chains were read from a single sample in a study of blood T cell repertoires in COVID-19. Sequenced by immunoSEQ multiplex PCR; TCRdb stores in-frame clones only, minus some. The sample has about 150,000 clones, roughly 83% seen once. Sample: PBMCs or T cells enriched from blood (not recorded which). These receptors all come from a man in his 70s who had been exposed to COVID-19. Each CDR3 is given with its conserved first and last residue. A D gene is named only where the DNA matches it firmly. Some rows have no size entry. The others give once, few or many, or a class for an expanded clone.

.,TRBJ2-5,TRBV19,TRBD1,CASRNRDRETQYF,TGTGCCAGTAGAAACCGGGACAGAGAGACCCAGTACTTC
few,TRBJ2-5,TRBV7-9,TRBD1,CASSSGQGETQYF,TGTGCCAGCAGCTCGGGACAGGGGGAGACCCAGTACTTC
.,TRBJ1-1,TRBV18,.,CASSSVVGMNTEAFF,TGTGCCAGCTCATCCGTCGTCGGTATGAACACTGAAGCTTTCTTT
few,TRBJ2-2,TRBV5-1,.,CASSLWGLNTGELFF,TGCGCCAGCAGCTTGTGGGGGCTCAACACCGGGGAGCTGTTTTTT
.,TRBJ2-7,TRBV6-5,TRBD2,CASRPSGGPFYEQYF,TGTGCCAGCAGGCCTAGCGGGGGGCCATTCTACGAGCAGTACTTC
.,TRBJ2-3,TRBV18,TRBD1,CASSLGQGGSNLHTQYF,TGTGCCAGCTCACTGGGACAGGGTGGCTCCAACCTTCATACGCAGTATTTT
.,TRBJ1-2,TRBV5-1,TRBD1,CASSLEGQGTRGYTF,TGCGCCAGCAGCTTGGAGGGACAGGGGACGAGGGGCTACACCTTC
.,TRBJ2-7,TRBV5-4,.,CASSSLAGQISYEQYF,TGTGCCAGCAGCTCTCTCGCGGGACAGATATCCTACGAGCAGTACTTC
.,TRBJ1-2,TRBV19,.,CASSVTGILRGGYTF,TGTGCCAGTAGCGTAACAGGGATACTTAGAGGTGGCTACACCTTC
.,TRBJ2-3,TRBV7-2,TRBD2,CASSLGSGRAADTQYF,TGTGCCAGCAGCTTAGGTAGCGGGAGGGCCGCAGATACGCAGTATTTT
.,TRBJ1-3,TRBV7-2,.,CASSLSHLGNTIYF,TGTGCCAGCAGCTTAAGCCATTTAGGAAACACCATATATTTT
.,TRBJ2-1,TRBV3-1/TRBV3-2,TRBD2,CASSQSLTSGIYNEQFF,TGTGCCAGCAGCCAATCGCTGACTAGCGGGATCTACAATGAGCAGTTCTTC
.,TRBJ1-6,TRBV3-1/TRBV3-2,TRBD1,CASSPGQPTLHF,TGTGCCAGCAGCCCGGGACAGCCCACCCTCCACTTT
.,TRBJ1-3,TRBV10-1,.,CASRTADSGNTIYF,TGCGCCAGCAGGACAGCCGACTCTGGAAACACCATATATTTT
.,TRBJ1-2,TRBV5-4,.,CASSLGADYGYTF,TGTGCCAGCAGCTTGGGGGCAGACTATGGCTACACCTTC
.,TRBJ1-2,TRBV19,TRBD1,CASRALSTGGVSGYTF,TGTGCCAGTAGAGCATTGTCAACAGGGGGCGTCAGCGGCTACACCTTC
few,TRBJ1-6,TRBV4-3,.,CASSQDRGGSPLHF,TGCGCCAGCAGCCAAGATCGGGGGGGATCACCCCTCCACTTT
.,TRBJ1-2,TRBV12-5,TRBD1,CASGHSGQGSGYTF,TGTGCTAGTGGTCATTCCGGACAGGGCTCTGGCTACACCTTC
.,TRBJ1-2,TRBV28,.,CASSPYNRDGYTF,TGTGCCAGCAGTCCCTACAACAGAGACGGCTACACCTTC
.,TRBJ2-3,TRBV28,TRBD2,CASPPRTSWGTDTQYF,TGTGCCAGCCCACCGAGGACTAGCTGGGGTACAGATACGCAGTATTTT
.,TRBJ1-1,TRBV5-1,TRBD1,CASSTGVDTEAFF,TGCGCCAGCAGCACAGGGGTCGACACTGAAGCTTTCTTT
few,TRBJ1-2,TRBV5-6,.,CASSRQDRNYGYTF,TGTGCCAGCAGCCGACAAGACAGGAACTATGGCTACACCTTC
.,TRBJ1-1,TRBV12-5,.,CASGLEPGLEAFF,TGTGCTAGTGGTTTGGAGCCTGGGCTGGAAGCTTTCTTT
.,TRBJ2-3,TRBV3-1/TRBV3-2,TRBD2,CASSQAGATDTQYF,TGTGCCAGCAGCCAGGCGGGAGCGACAGATACGCAGTATTTT
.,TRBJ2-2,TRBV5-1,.,CASSQTRVTGELFF,TGCGCCAGCAGCCAGACCAGGGTTACCGGGGAGCTGTTTTTT
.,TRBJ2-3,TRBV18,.,CASSPGLLEFTDTQYF,TGTGCCAGCTCCCCGGGACTCCTAGAGTTCACAGATACGCAGTATTTT
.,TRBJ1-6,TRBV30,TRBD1,CAVGREGASYNSPLHF,TGTGCGGTCGGTAGAGAGGGGGCCTCCTATAATTCACCCCTCCACTTT
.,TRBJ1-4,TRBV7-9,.,CASSQLAGEKLFF,TGTGCCAGCAGCCAACTAGCGGGGGAAAAACTGTTTTTT
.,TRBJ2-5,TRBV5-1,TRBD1,CASSYRGEETQYF,TGCGCCAGCAGCTACAGGGGGGAAGAGACCCAGTACTTC